Below, 6 T cell receptor beta chains from the same sample are listed, as sequenced in a study of control samples from healthy donors and cancer patients. This table comes from immunoSEQ multiplex PCR, and its TCRdb copy is limited to in-frame clones, with some not included. This sample has about 170,000 clones, with about nine tenths found just once. The sample was blood. These receptors all stem from a woman in her 30s in good health.

This clone was observed a single time. The chain employs TRBV12-3 or TRBV12-4 and TRBJ1-1, with 8 bases matching TRBD1. Trimming cost V 6 bases and J 2 bases; bases outside gene matches: 2. The CDR3 contains 13 residues. The CDR3 nucleotides read TGTGCCAGCAGCAGGGGGCCCAACACTGAAGCTTTCTTT. It is translated as CASSRGPNTEAFF.

The chain has TRBV5-4 and TRBJ2-3; 8 bases are a match to TRBD2. The germline CDR1 and CDR2 sequences are SGHNT and YYREEE (reference sequence). This CDR3 is built from 17 residues. Trimming removed 4 bases from V and 1 base from J; junction bases left unmatched: 11. CDR3 nucleotides: TGTGCCAGCAGCCCACCCGGACTAGCAGGGGGCACAGATACGCAGTATTTT. The encoded protein is CASSPPGLAGGTDTQYF. The full variable domain, its missing parts supplied by reference TRBV5-4 and TRBJ2-3, is ETGVTQSPTHLIKTRGQQVTLRCSSQSGHNTVSWYQQALGQGPQFIFQYYREEENGRGNFPPRFSGLQFPNYSSELNVNALELDDSALYLCASSPPGLAGGTDTQYFGPGTRLTVL.

The rearrangement uses TRBV6-5 and TRBJ1-6, with D uncertain. Trimming pared 6 bases from V and 4 bases from J, leaving 4 bases between. Germline lookup yields CDR1 MNHEY and CDR2 SVGAGI. The CDR3 covers 12 residues. Written as DNA, the CDR3 is TGTGCCAGCAGCGATTATAATTCACCCCTCCACTTT. This codes for CASSDYNSPLHF.

CDR3 in DNA: TGTGCCAGCAGTCCCGGGGGGGGGTTGACCTACGAGCAGTACTTC. This translates into CASSPGGGLTYEQYF. The chain has TRBV27 and TRBJ2-7, with 8 bases that match TRBD2. The trim removed 5 bases at V and 2 bases at J, leaving 8 bases unmatched. Looked up from germline, CDR1 is MNHEY and CDR2 is SMNVEV (reference sequence). CDR3 length: 15 amino acids.

This chain joins TRBV19 and TRBJ1-1; D ambiguous. The CDR3 runs to 11 residues. CDR1 and CDR2 (germline): LNHDA, SQIVND (reference sequence). The V gene lost 1 base and the J gene lost 8 bases, with 5 bases spanning the gap. The CDR3, as DNA: TGTGCCAGTAGTATAGGACCAGAAGCTTTCTTT. This sequence encodes CASSIGPEAFF.

J is TRBJ1-2 and V is TRBV6-5; perhaps TRBD1 as D (5 bases). Germline values: CDR1 MNHEY, CDR2 SVGAGI. The CDR3 extends over 11 amino acids. Trimming took off 6 bases at V and 7 bases at J, with 9 bases between the two ends. The CDR3 coding sequence is TGTGCCAGCAGGCAGGGAGGTGGCTACACCTTC. Translated: CASRQGGGYTF.